The 25 T cell receptor beta chains listed next were all sequenced from one sample in a study of CXCR3 chemokines and chemotherapy response in bladder cancer. TCRdb reanalysed the PCR reads using MiXCR and keeps one entry per CDR3 protein. The table records 1,500 to 2,000 distinct CDR3 sequences, approximately 21% of them present only once. Sampling was carried out from a patient whose treatment included neoadjuvant chemotherapy. Receptors originate from a human donor with bladder cancer that did not respond to neoadjuvant chemotherapy.

This clonotype is judged large. One junction end does not reproduce the germline sequence, and a read error may be involved. The chain links TRBV6-1 to TRBJ1-2; TRBD1 matches at 11 bases. The germline CDR1 and CDR2 sequences are MNHNS and SASEGT. This CDR3 comprises 15 residues. CDR3 sequence: CAISEGTGGNYGYTF. CDR3 coding DNA: TGTGCCATCAGTGAAGGGACAGGGGGTAACTATGGCTACACCTTC.

This clonotype showed up many times. The V and J genes are TRBV4-1 and TRBJ2-4, with 8 bases that match TRBD1. This CDR3 has 16 residues. CDR1 MGHRA and CDR2 YSYEKL come from the germline V gene. The J segment lost 2 bases and the V segment lost 4 bases, leaving 7 bases of the junction unmatched. The CDR3 DNA reads as TGCGCCAGCAGCCTAGAGACAGGGGCCCCCAAAAACATTCAGTACTTC. Residues: CASSLETGAPKNIQYF.

In its sample, this clonotype ranks as medium-sized. V and J are TRBV29-1 and TRBJ1-1; D call uncertain. The CDR3 contains 12 residues. The germline V and J ends were trimmed by 3 bases and 4 bases, with 9 bases remaining between them. Germline V gives CDR1 SQVTM, CDR2 ANQGSEA. The CDR3 bases are TGCAGCGTTGATGAGGTTTCCACTGAAGCTTTCTTT. It yields the protein CSVDEVSTEAFF.

This chain links TRBV6-2 or TRBV6-3 with TRBJ2-1; 15 bases are a match to TRBD2. The CDR3 runs 20 residues. J was trimmed by 1 base and V by 4 bases; bases with no gene match: 11. The V gene's germline CDR1 is MNHEY and CDR2 SVGEGT. This CDR3 is CASSSQPGLAGGRSYNEQFF. The CDR3 nucleotides are TGTGCCAGCAGTTCGCAGCCGGGACTAGCGGGGGGTAGGTCCTACAATGAGCAGTTCTTC.

As regards this clonotype: This likely stems from a read error, as it lies one base from a far larger clone. V and J are TRBV6-5 and TRBJ1-5; D gene ambiguous. From germline, CDR1 is MNHEY and CDR2 SVGAGI. CDR3 length: 14 amino acids. V was shortened by 5 bases and J by 4 bases, with 12 bases between the two germline ends. The DNA of the CDR3 is TGTGCCAGCAGTGAGCAGAGCAGAAATCAGCCCCAGCATTTT. This codes for CASSEQSRNQPQHF.

This clonotype has a count of ten or more. The V and J genes are TRBV28 and TRBJ2-4; 11 positions match TRBD1. CDR1 is MDHEN, CDR2 SYDVKM, per germline. This CDR3 spans 15 amino acids. The ends lost 9 bases at V and 2 bases at J; junction bases unmatched: 6. The CDR3 DNA follows: TGTGCCAGTCGGACAGGGGGCTTGTCCAAAAACATTCAGTACTTC. Translated: CASRTGGLSKNIQYF.

This clonotype is deemed medium-sized. The J gene is TRBJ2-7, the V gene TRBV18; D gene ambiguous. The CDR3 sequence is 13 residues long. Trimming shortened V by 5 bases and J by 1 base, and 9 bases separated the two germline ends. The V gene's germline CDR1 is KGHSH and CDR2 LQKENI. The CDR3 nucleotides are TGTGCCAGCTCAGAATCCCAGTCCTACGAGCAGTACTTC. Translation gives CASSESQSYEQYF.

The chain couples TRBV20-1 to TRBJ2-5; 10 nucleotides match TRBD1. V shed 2 bases and J 5 bases; nucleotides not matched to a gene: 5. CDR1 DFQATT and CDR2 SNEGSKA come from the germline V gene (reference sequence). This CDR3 spans 14 amino acids. Here the CDR3 DNA reads TGCAGTGCTAGACTCGACAGGGGGCTTGAGACCCAGTACTTC. This codes for CSARLDRGLETQYF.

This clonotype counts as medium-sized (0.01 to 0.1%). V is TRBV18 and J is TRBJ1-2; TRBD1 is a possible D gene (5 bases). The CDR3 extends over 14 amino acids. CDR1 and CDR2 from the germline V gene are KGHSH and LQKENI. With 3 bases removed from V and 7 bases from J, the gap between germline ends came to 15 bases. Here the CDR3 reads CASSPETAAPGYTF. DNA for the CDR3: TGTGCCAGCTCACCCGAGACAGCCGCACCTGGCTACACCTTC. Drawing the rest from reference TRBV18 and TRBJ1-2, the complete variable domain is NAGVMQNPRHLVRRRGQEARLRCSPMKGHSHVYWYRQLPEEGLKFMVYLQKENIIDESGMPKERFSAEFPKEGPSILRIQQVVRGDSAAYFCASSPETAAPGYTFGSGTRLTVV.

Remarks on this clonotype: The likely explanation is a read error, given a far larger clone one base away. DNA of the CDR3: TGTGCCAGCAGTGAAGGGGCACCTATTGAAGGCTACACCTTC. Translated, it gives CASSEGAPIEGYTF. The gene calls are TRBV6-5 and TRBJ1-2; weak D call: TRBD1 (5 bases). The CDR3 runs 14 residues. Germline values: CDR1 MNHEY, CDR2 SVGAGI. V was cut by 5 bases and J by 8 bases, with 18 bases left in between.

This clonotype rates as medium-sized. The genes are TRBV28 and TRBJ2-7; TRBD2 might be the D (6 bases). CDR3 length: 14 amino acids. With 6 bases removed from V and 3 bases from J, the gap between germline ends came to 15 bases. CDR1 and CDR2 (germline): MDHEN, SYDVKM. CDR3 sequence reads: CASRARRGHYEQYF. The CDR3 nucleotides read TGTGCCAGCAGGGCGAGGAGGGGTCACTACGAGCAGTACTTC.

By frequency in the sample, this clonotype is medium-sized. The chain employs TRBV7-2 and TRBJ2-3; 7 positions match TRBD2. The V segment lost 1 base and the J segment 1 base; nucleotides outside the gene matches: 2. Germline V CDR1 and CDR2: SGHTA, FQGNSA. The CDR3 is 15 amino acids. CDR3 loop: CASSLDSGGTDTQYF. The CDR3 DNA follows: TGTGCCAGCAGCTTAGACAGCGGGGGCACAGATACGCAGTATTTT.

This clonotype is termed large (0.1 to 1%). J is TRBJ1-4 and V is TRBV18; possibly TRBD1 for D (5 bases). V lost 3 bases and J 7 bases, leaving 21 bases between the germline ends. The CDR3 has 17 amino acids. Per the germline V gene, CDR1 is KGHSH and CDR2 is LQKENI. CDR3 protein: CASSPTTVQGSGEKLFF. As DNA, the CDR3 is TGTGCCAGCTCACCTACCACGGTTCAGGGTAGTGGTGAAAAACTGTTTTTT.

This clonotype showed up just a few times. The rearrangement links TRBV28 to TRBJ1-2, with D uncertain. CDR1 and CDR2 from the germline V gene are MDHEN and SYDVKM. The CDR3 spans 12 residues. Trimming pared 3 bases from V and 3 bases from J, leaving 5 bases between. The CDR3 nucleotides read TGTGCCAGCAGTTTGGCGGACTATGGCTACACCTTC. This translates into CASSLADYGYTF.

This clonotype is labeled as medium-sized. V gene TRBV7-9 combines with J gene TRBJ2-1, with D possibly being TRBD2 (5 bases). Germline CDR1 is SEHNR and CDR2 is FQNEAQ (reference sequence). The V end lost 1 base, the J end lost 5 bases, and 9 bases lay between the germline ends. The CDR3 is 14 residues long. The CDR3 DNA is TGTGCCAGCAGCTTAGGAGGGCTAGACAATGAGCAGTTCTTC. It codes for CASSLGGLDNEQFF.

Within the sample, this clonotype is medium-sized. The chain couples TRBV28 to TRBJ1-6, with 8 nucleotides matching TRBD1. The V segment lost 7 bases and the J segment 10 bases; nucleotides outside the gene matches: 12. The CDR3 has 15 residues. From germline, CDR1 is MDHEN and CDR2 SYDVKM. The CDR3 reads CASTPLTQGGSPLHF. In DNA form, the CDR3 reads TGTGCCAGCACCCCTCTAACACAGGGGGGCTCACCCCTCCACTTT.

This clonotype is medium-sized (0.01 to 0.1%). The chain joins TRBV6-1 to TRBJ2-7, with a weak D call TRBD1 (7 bases). Trimming left V 10 bases short and J 4 bases short, with 14 bases between. Germline CDR1 is MNHNS and CDR2 is SASEGT. This CDR3 is built from 12 residues. This CDR3 is CATAGQIYEQYF. The CDR3 DNA is TGTGCCACCGCGGGACAGATATACGAGCAGTACTTC.

The CDR3 DNA is TGTGCCAGCAGTCCCTTTTGGGGACTAGCGCGCCAAGAGACCCAGTACTTC. Translated, it gives CASSPFWGLARQETQYF. The chain has TRBV6-5 and TRBJ2-5; TRBD2 agrees at 10 bases. The V gene's germline CDR1 is MNHEY and CDR2 SVGAGI. The CDR3 has 17 residues. J was trimmed by 1 base and V by 5 bases; bases with no gene match: 10.

This clonotype was detected many times. V and J are TRBV5-6 and TRBJ1-1; no definite D call. Per germline, CDR1 SGHDT and CDR2 YYEEEE. CDR3 size: 15 residues. The V and J ends lost 3 bases and 3 bases respectively, with 15 bases between them. The CDR3 protein is CASSSGGGWDTEAFF. The DNA of the CDR3 is TGTGCCAGCAGCTCCGGTGGAGGGTGGGACACTGAAGCTTTCTTT. Full variable domain (outside the CDR3, taken from reference TRBV5-6 and TRBJ1-1): DAGVTQSPTHLIKTRGQQVTLRCSPKSGHDTVSWYQQALGQGPQFIFQYYEEEERQRGNFPDRFSGHQFPNYSSELNVNALLLGDSALYLCASSSGGGWDTEAFFGQGTRLTVV.

Judged by abundance, this clonotype is medium-sized. CDR3 coding DNA: TGTGCCAGCAGGCCGGGGACTAGCGGGAGGTTCACAGATACGCAGTATTTT. Its protein is CASRPGTSGRFTDTQYF. The chain has TRBV5-4 and TRBJ2-3, with 15 bases identical to TRBD2. The CDR3 loop spans 17 amino acids. Germline CDR1 is SGHNT and CDR2 is YYREEE (reference sequence). V lost 5 bases, J lost 2 bases, and 6 bases stayed unmatched.

This clonotype was observed once. The rearrangement links TRBV6-1 to TRBJ2-2, with TRBD1 matching 9 bases. Germline CDR1 is MNHNS and CDR2 is SASEGT. This CDR3 comprises 17 residues. J was trimmed by 2 bases and V by 7 bases; bases with no gene match: 11. The CDR3 sequence is CASTWALTGGNTGELFF. The CDR3 coding sequence is TGTGCCAGCACCTGGGCCCTGACAGGGGGTAACACCGGGGAGCTGTTTTTT.

This clonotype was counted only a few times. Only one base separates this from a far larger clonotype, so it likely reflects a read error. The J gene is TRBJ2-4, the V gene TRBV6-5; D perhaps matches TRBD1 (5 bases). Per germline, CDR1 MNHEY and CDR2 SVGAGI. The CDR3 is made up of 16 amino acids. V lost 2 bases to trimming and J lost 0 bases, with 11 bases between them. Here the CDR3 DNA reads TGTGCCAGCAGTTACGGCAGGGCCATAGCCAAAAACATTCAGTACTTC. Amino acid sequence: CASSYGRAIAKNIQYF.

This clonotype is medium-sized within its sample. The chain joins TRBV29-1 to TRBJ1-2; unclear D gene. CDR3 length: 12 residues. Germline CDR1 reads SQVTM; CDR2 reads ANQGSEA. Trimming took off 6 bases at V and 8 bases at J, with 16 bases between the two ends. The CDR3 loop is CSVLRGEGGYTF. In DNA, the CDR3 is TGCAGCGTACTCCGGGGAGAGGGAGGCTACACCTTC. Based on the CDR3 plus reference TRBV29-1 and TRBJ1-2, the full variable domain is SAVISQKPSRDICQRGTSLTIQCQVDSQVTMMFWYRQQPGQSLTLIATANQGSEATYESGFVIDKFPISRPNLTFSTLTVSNMSPEDSSIYLCSVLRGEGGYTFGSGTRLTVV.

A few counts support this clonotype. With a far larger clone one base away, a read error is the likely cause. The rearrangement joins TRBV18 to TRBJ2-5; D is possibly TRBD2 (6 bases). The CDR3 has 12 amino acids. Trimming shortened V by 4 bases and J by 11 bases, and 14 bases separated the two germline ends. Germline values: CDR1 KGHSH, CDR2 LQKENI. The CDR3 loop is CASSLGGERQYF. DNA of the CDR3: TGTGCCAGCTCACTGGGGGGTGAGCGGCAGTACTTC.

Many counts were recorded for this clonotype. DNA of the CDR3: TGTGCCAGCAGTTACGGAATTCCCGGGACAGGGGGAGCAGATACGCAGTATTTT. Its protein product is CASSYGIPGTGGADTQYF. The chain is built from TRBV6-5 and TRBJ2-3; TRBD1 matches at 11 bases. After removal of 2 bases from V and 4 bases from J, the junction contained 11 bases not matched to a gene. The V gene's germline CDR1 is MNHEY and CDR2 SVGAGI. CDR3 length: 18 amino acids.